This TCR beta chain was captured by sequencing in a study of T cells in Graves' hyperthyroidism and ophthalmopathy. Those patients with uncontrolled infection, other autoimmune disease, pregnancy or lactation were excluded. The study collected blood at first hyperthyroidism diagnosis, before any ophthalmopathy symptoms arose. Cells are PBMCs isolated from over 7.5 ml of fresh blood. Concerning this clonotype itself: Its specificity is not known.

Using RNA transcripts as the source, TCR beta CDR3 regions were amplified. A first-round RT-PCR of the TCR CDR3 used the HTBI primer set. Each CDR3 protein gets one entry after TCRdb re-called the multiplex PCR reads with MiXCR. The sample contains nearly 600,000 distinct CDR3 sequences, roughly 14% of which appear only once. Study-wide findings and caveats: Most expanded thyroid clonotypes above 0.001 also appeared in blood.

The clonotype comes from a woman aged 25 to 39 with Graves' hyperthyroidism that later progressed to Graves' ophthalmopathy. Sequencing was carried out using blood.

The CDR3 DNA sequence: TGTGCCAGCAGTCCCGACTGGGCCAGCTCTGGAAACACCATATATTTT. Its protein is CASSPDWASSGNTIYF. The rearrangement links TRBV28 to TRBJ1-3; unclear D gene. This CDR3 has 16 residues. Germline-derived CDR1 and CDR2 are MDHEN and SYDVKM. The V end lost 5 bases, the J end lost 0 bases, and 14 bases lay between the germline ends.